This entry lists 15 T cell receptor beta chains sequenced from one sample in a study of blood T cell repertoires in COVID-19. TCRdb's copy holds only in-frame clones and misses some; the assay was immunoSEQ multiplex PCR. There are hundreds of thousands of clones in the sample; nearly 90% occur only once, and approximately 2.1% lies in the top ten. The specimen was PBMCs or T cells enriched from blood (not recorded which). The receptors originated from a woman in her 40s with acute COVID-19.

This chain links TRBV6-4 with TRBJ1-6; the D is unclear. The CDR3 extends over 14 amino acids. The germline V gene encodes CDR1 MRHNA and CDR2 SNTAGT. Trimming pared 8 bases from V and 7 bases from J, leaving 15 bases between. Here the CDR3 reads CASRTGNPNSPLHF. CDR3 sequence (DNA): TGTGCCAGCCGAACGGGGAACCCAAATTCACCCCTCCACTTT.

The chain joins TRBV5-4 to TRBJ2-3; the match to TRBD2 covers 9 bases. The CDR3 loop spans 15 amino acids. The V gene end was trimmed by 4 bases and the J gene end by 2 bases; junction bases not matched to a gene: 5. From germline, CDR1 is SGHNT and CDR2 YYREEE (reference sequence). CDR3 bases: TGTGCCAGCAGCCCAGCGGGGGGTCTCACAGATACGCAGTATTTT. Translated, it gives CASSPAGGLTDTQYF. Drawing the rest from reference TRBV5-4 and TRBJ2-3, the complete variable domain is ETGVTQSPTHLIKTRGQQVTLRCSSQSGHNTVSWYQQALGQGPQFIFQYYREEENGRGNFPPRFSGLQFPNYSSELNVNALELDDSALYLCASSPAGGLTDTQYFGPGTRLTVL.

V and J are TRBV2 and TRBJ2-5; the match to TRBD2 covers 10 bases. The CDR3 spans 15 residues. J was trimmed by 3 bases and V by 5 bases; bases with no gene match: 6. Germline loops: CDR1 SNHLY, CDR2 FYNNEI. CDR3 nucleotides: TGTGCCAGCAGTAGTAGCGGGGGGACCGAAGAGACCCAGTACTTC. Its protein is CASSSSGGTEETQYF. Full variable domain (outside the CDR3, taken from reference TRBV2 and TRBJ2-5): EPEVTQTPSHQVTQMGQEVILRCVPISNHLYFYWYRQILGQKVEFLVSFYNNEISEKSEIFDDQFSVERPDGSNFTLKIRSTKLEDSAMYFCASSSSGGTEETQYFGPGTRLLVL.

The CDR3 nucleotides read TGTGCCAGTAGTAGTCAGGGGGCGAACACTGAAGCTTTCTTT. This translates into CASSSQGANTEAFF. The rearrangement links TRBV19 to TRBJ1-1; 8 nucleotides line up with TRBD1. Germline trimming cut 4 bases from V and 1 base from J; bases unmatched to any gene: 2. The CDR3 loop spans 14 amino acids. Looked up from germline, CDR1 is LNHDA and CDR2 is SQIVND (reference sequence).

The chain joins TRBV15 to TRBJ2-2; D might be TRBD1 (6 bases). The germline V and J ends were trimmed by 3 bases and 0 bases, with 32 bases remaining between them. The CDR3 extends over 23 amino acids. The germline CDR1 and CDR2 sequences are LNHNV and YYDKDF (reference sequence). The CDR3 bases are TGTGCCACCAGCAGCCAGCTCTCCCCCGTATTGGGACACCGGGCAGCGAACACCGGGGAGCTGTTTTTT. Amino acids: CATSSQLSPVLGHRAANTGELFF.

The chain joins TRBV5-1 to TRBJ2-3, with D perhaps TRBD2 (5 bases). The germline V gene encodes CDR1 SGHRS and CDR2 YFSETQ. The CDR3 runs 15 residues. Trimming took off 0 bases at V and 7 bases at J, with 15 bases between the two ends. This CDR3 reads CASSLGRAPTNTQYF. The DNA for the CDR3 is TGCGCCAGCAGCTTGGGGCGGGCACCCACGAATACGCAGTATTTT.

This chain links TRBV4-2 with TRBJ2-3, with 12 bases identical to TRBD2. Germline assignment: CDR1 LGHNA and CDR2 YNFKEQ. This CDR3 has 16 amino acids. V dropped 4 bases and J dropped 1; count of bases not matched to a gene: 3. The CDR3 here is CASSLRLAGGTDTQYF. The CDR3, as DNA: TGTGCCAGCAGCCTCCGACTAGCGGGGGGCACAGATACGCAGTATTTT.

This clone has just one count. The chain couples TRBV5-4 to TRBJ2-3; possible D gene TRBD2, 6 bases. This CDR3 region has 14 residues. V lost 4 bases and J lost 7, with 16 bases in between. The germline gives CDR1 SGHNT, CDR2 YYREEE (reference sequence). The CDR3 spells CASSRDLLFHTQYF. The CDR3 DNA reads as TGTGCCAGCAGCCGGGACTTACTGTTCCATACGCAGTATTTT.

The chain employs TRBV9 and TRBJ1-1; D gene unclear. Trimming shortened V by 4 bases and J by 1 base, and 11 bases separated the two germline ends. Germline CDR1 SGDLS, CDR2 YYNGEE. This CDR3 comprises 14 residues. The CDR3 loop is CASSTQEGNTEAFF. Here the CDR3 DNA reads TGTGCCAGCAGCACCCAGGAGGGGAACACTGAAGCTTTCTTT.

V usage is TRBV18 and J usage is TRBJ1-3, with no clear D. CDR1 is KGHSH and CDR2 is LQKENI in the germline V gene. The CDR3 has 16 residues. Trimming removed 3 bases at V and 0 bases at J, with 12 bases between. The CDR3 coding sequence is TGTGCCAGCTCACCTAACCCGGGGAACTCTGGAAACACCATATATTTT. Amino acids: CASSPNPGNSGNTIYF.

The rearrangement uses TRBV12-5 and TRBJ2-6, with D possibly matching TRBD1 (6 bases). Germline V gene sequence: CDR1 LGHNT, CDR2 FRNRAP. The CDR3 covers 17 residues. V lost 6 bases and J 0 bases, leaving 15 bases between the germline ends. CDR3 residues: CASGRGQPSSGANVLTF. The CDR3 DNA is TGTGCTAGTGGAAGAGGACAGCCCAGCTCTGGGGCCAACGTCCTGACTTTC.

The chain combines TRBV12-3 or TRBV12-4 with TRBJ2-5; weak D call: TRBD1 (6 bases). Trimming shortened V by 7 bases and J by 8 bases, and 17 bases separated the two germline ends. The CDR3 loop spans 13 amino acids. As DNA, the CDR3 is TGTGCCAGCACTAAGGGACAACAGGGAACCCAGTACTTC. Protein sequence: CASTKGQQGTQYF.

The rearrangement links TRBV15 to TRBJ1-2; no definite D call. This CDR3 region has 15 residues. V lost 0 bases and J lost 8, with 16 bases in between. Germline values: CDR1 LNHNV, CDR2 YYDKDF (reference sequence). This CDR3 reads CATSRDPGSIRGYTF. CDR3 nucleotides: TGTGCCACCAGCAGAGATCCCGGGAGCATAAGGGGCTACACCTTC.

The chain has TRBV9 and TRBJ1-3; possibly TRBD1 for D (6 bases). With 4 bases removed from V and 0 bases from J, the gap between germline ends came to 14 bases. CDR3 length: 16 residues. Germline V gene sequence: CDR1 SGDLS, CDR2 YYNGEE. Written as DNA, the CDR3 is TGTGCCAGCAGCCAGGGGAGCAGGACCTCTGGAAACACCATATATTTT. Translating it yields CASSQGSRTSGNTIYF.

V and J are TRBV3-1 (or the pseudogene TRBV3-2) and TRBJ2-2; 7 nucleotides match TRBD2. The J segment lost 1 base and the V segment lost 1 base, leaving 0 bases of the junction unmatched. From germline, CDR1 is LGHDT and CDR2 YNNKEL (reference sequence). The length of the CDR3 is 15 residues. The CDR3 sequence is CASSQGGGNTGELFF. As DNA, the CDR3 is TGTGCCAGCAGCCAAGGCGGGGGGAACACCGGGGAGCTGTTTTTT.